The 23 T cell receptor beta chains given below trace back to one sample, sequenced in a study of T cell changes during pregnancy in multiple sclerosis. Sequenced by immunoSEQ multiplex PCR; TCRdb stores in-frame clones only, minus some. There are roughly 60,000 clones in the sample; more than 80% occur only once, and 0.55% to 0.65% lies in the top ten. Sequencing used CD4+ T cells from peripheral blood mononuclear cells, obtained in the first trimester of pregnancy. The receptors come from a female donor with multiple sclerosis, enrolled in a pregnancy study.

The CDR3 nucleotides are TGTGCCAGCAGCCGGGACAGAGAGAACACTGAAGCTTTCTTT. Translating it yields CASSRDRENTEAFF. This chain uses TRBV7-9 with TRBJ1-1, with TRBD1 matching 7 bases. Germline values: CDR1 SEHNR, CDR2 FQNEAQ (reference sequence). CDR3 length: 14 amino acids. Trimming cost V 5 bases and J 1 base; bases outside gene matches: 4.

This clone was counted a single time. The rearrangement joins TRBV9 to TRBJ1-2; 10 bases match TRBD1. Germline CDR1 and CDR2: SGDLS and YYNGEE. V lost 3 bases and J lost 7; bases outside the gene matches: 15. The CDR3 spans 17 residues. CDR3 sequence (DNA): TGTGCCAGCAGCGGGACGGACAGGGGGATAATACTGGGTGGCTACACCTTC. The encoded protein is CASSGTDRGIILGGYTF.

The chain has TRBV11-3 and TRBJ2-5; maybe TRBD1 (5 bases). The ends were cut back, 3 bases at V and 4 bases at J, with 9 bases in the middle. Germline V lookup: CDR1 SGHNT, CDR2 YENEEA. This CDR3 has 13 residues. This chain's CDR3 is CASSFQGLETQYF. The CDR3 DNA reads TGTGCCAGCAGCTTCCAGGGCTTAGAGACCCAGTACTTC.

V gene TRBV7-2 combines with J gene TRBJ2-1; D not certain. The V gene lost 1 base and the J gene lost 9 bases, with 22 bases spanning the gap. The germline V gene has CDR1 SGHTA and CDR2 FQGNSA. CDR3 length: 17 amino acids. In DNA, the CDR3 is TGTGCCAGCAGCTTAGGTCGGCTAGACCGCCGTGCCGGTGAGCAGTTCTTC. This encodes CASSLGRLDRRAGEQFF.

The chain carries TRBV19 and TRBJ1-3; D possibly corresponds to TRBD1 (6 bases). With 9 bases removed from V and 4 bases from J, the gap between germline ends came to 22 bases. This CDR3 is 16 amino acids long. Per the germline V gene, CDR1 is LNHDA and CDR2 is SQIVND (reference sequence). The CDR3 reads CASEPRDTRTGNTIYF. The CDR3 nucleotides are TGTGCCAGCGAACCCCGGGACACCAGAACGGGAAACACCATATATTTT.

The chain carries TRBV29-1 and TRBJ2-7, with TRBD1 identical over 8 bases. CDR3 size: 14 residues. V was pared by 1 base and J by 6 bases, with 8 bases of the junction left unmatched. The germline V gene encodes CDR1 SQVTM and CDR2 ANQGSEA. DNA of the CDR3: TGCAGCGTTGAAGTCAAGTTGGGGACAGGCGAGCAGTACTTC. Protein: CSVEVKLGTGEQYF.

The J gene is TRBJ2-2, the V gene TRBV19, with 10 bases identical to TRBD2. The CDR3 has 16 residues. The ends lost 7 bases at V and 5 bases at J; junction bases unmatched: 10. CDR1 and CDR2 from the germline V gene are LNHDA and SQIVND (reference sequence). The DNA of the CDR3 is TGTGCCAGTACCCCACTAGCGGGGAAGTTAACCGGGGAGCTGTTTTTT. Translation: CASTPLAGKLTGELFF.

To note about this clone: One end of the junction is discordant with germline, which a read error may explain. This chain joins TRBV18 and TRBJ1-6; D is uncertain. The germline V gene encodes CDR1 KGHSH and CDR2 LQKENI. The CDR3 has 15 residues. The CDR3 here is CASSPQRRDNSPLHF. CDR3 bases: TGTGCCAGCTCCCCACAGAGGCGGGATAATTCACCCCTCCACTTT.

The chain uses TRBV28 and TRBJ1-6, with D maybe TRBD1 (6 bases). Trimming took off 10 bases at V and 7 bases at J, with 11 bases between the two ends. The CDR3 has 12 residues. Germline V gene sequence: CDR1 MDHEN, CDR2 SYDVKM. The CDR3 DNA follows: TGTGCCATCCAGGGGAGAAATTCACCCCTCCACTTT. It translates to CAIQGRNSPLHF.

V gene TRBV7-8 combines with J gene TRBJ2-3; the D gene is possibly TRBD2 (6 bases). Germline CDR1 SGHVS, CDR2 FQNEAQ. This CDR3 is 14 amino acids long. Between the trimmed V and J ends, which lost 11 bases and 4 bases, there was a span of 19 bases. The CDR3 coding sequence is TGTGCCTCCGACCGATCGGGAGTAGCAGATACGCAGTATTTT. Its translation is CASDRSGVADTQYF.

The chain has TRBV11-2 and TRBJ2-3, with TRBD2 matching over 13 bases. Trimming cost V 7 bases and J 3 bases; bases outside gene matches: 10. Germline V CDR1 and CDR2: SGHAT, FQNNGV. CDR3 length: 17 residues. In nucleotides, the CDR3 is TGTGCCAGCACCAAAAGGACTAGCGGGGGATATACAGATACGCAGTATTTT. This encodes CASTKRTSGGYTDTQYF. Looking up the rest from reference TRBV11-2 and TRBJ2-3 gives the full variable domain: EAGVAQSPRYKIIEKRQSVAFWCNPISGHATLYWYQQILGQGPKLLIQFQNNGVVDDSQLPKDRFSAERLKGVDSTLKIQPAKLEDSAVYLCASTKRTSGGYTDTQYFGPGTRLTVL.

The CDR3 bases are TGTGCCAGCAGCCTCACGGGTGAGCAGCCCCAGCATTTT. Protein product: CASSLTGEQPQHF. The rearrangement uses TRBV7-9 and TRBJ1-5; D uncertain. CDR1 is SEHNR and CDR2 is FQNEAQ in the germline V gene (reference sequence). Trimming pared 5 bases from V and 7 bases from J, leaving 12 bases between. The CDR3 has 13 residues.

J is TRBJ1-4 and V is TRBV18; 7 bases match TRBD1. Trimming took 3 bases from V and 5 from J; bases not matched to a gene: 6. This CDR3 is built from 15 residues. CDR1 and CDR2 (germline): KGHSH, LQKENI. CDR3 DNA: TGTGCCAGCTCACCCTACAGGGGACGGAATGAAAAACTGTTTTTT. Protein sequence: CASSPYRGRNEKLFF.

The chain recombines TRBV5-1 with TRBJ2-3; 9 bases map to TRBD1. V trimming: 2 bases; J trimming: 1 base; junction bases outside the gene matches: 8. The CDR3 has 17 amino acids. The germline CDR1 and CDR2 sequences are SGHRS and YFSETQ. CDR3 residues: CASSLKQGASGTDTQYF. The CDR3 DNA follows: TGCGCCAGCAGCTTAAAACAGGGGGCATCTGGCACAGATACGCAGTATTTT.

The CDR3 is CASSPPGGLDTQYF. Here the CDR3 DNA reads TGTGCCAGTAGTCCGCCGGGTGGGTTGGATACGCAGTATTTT. The V gene is TRBV19, the J gene TRBJ2-3; D gene uncertain. This CDR3 contains 14 residues. Per the germline V gene, CDR1 is LNHDA and CDR2 is SQIVND (reference sequence). V gave up 5 bases and J gave up 6 bases, with 15 bases separating them.

The chain is built from TRBV7-3 and TRBJ2-2, with TRBD1 as a possible D gene (5 bases). Looked up from germline, CDR1 is SGHTA and CDR2 is FQGTGA. V lost 2 bases, J lost 3 bases, and 7 bases lay in between. The CDR3 runs to 14 residues. CDR3 in DNA: TGTGCCAGCAGCTTAGGGGCCCACACCGGGGAGCTGTTTTTT. Translation: CASSLGAHTGELFF.

V and J are TRBV5-1 and TRBJ2-1, with TRBD2 matching 7 bases. Germline-derived CDR1 and CDR2 are SGHRS and YFSETQ. The CDR3 loop spans 14 amino acids. The J segment lost 6 bases and the V segment lost 5 bases, leaving 8 bases of the junction unmatched. CDR3 nucleotide sequence: TGCGCCAGCAGTTTTCGCGGGAGCGGCAATGAGCAGTTCTTC. Encoded protein: CASSFRGSGNEQFF.

V is TRBV29-1 and J is TRBJ2-5, with 8 bases matching TRBD2. Germline assignment: CDR1 SQVTM and CDR2 ANQGSEA. Germline trimming cut 7 bases from V and 1 base from J; bases unmatched to any gene: 2. This CDR3 region has 12 residues. CDR3 sequence: CSAGGAQETQYF. The CDR3 DNA reads TGCAGCGCGGGGGGGGCCCAAGAGACCCAGTACTTC.

The gene calls are TRBV7-2 and TRBJ2-7; 9 bases are a match to TRBD2. V shed 3 bases and J 5 bases; nucleotides not matched to a gene: 8. This CDR3 spans 15 amino acids. Germline-derived CDR1 and CDR2 are SGHTA and FQGNSA. CDR3 nucleotides: TGTGCCAGCAGCTTTCGCGGGGGGGGGTGGAACGAGCAGTACTTC. Its protein product is CASSFRGGGWNEQYF.

V gene TRBV9 combines with J gene TRBJ1-6; D might be TRBD1 (6 bases). Deletions cut 5 bases from V and 9 bases from J, with 12 bases between. This CDR3 is 13 amino acids long. CDR1 is SGDLS and CDR2 is YYNGEE in the germline V gene. The CDR3 DNA reads TGTGCCAGCAGTACAGGGAGAATTTCACCCCTCCACTTT. Translation: CASSTGRISPLHF.

The V call is TRBV7-9, the J call TRBJ1-1, with D maybe TRBD1 (5 bases). Per the germline V gene, CDR1 is SEHNR and CDR2 is FQNEAQ (reference sequence). CDR3 length: 13 amino acids. V lost 3 bases and J lost 1, with 6 bases in between. DNA of the CDR3: TGTGCCAGCAGCTTCCAGGGGAACACTGAAGCTTTCTTT. Its translation: CASSFQGNTEAFF.

This clone was seen a single time. The chain recombines TRBV7-3 with TRBJ1-1, with a weak D call TRBD1 (5 bases). The CDR3 consists of 13 residues. Deletions cut 5 bases from V and 2 bases from J, with 9 bases between. CDR1 and CDR2 (germline): SGHTA, FQGTGA. CDR3 amino acids: CASSLDTNTEAFF. DNA for the CDR3: TGTGCCAGCAGCCTGGACACAAACACTGAAGCTTTCTTT. The whole variable domain, remainder taken from reference TRBV7-3 and TRBJ1-1, is GAGVSQTPSNKVTEKGKYVELRCDPISGHTALYWYRQSLGQGPEFLIYFQGTGAADDSGLPNDRFFAVRPEGSVSTLKIQRTERGDSAVYLCASSLDTNTEAFFGQGTRLTVV.

The chain joins TRBV5-1 to TRBJ1-2; 9 bases are shared with TRBD1. The CDR3 runs to 22 residues. V was clipped by 0 bases and J by 4 bases; unmatched bases: 25. The germline V gene encodes CDR1 SGHRS and CDR2 YFSETQ. CDR3 in DNA: TGCGCCAGCAGCTTGGGTCTCCCCACAGGGGGCGTTGAGCCCGCCTATAGCTATGGCTACACCTTC. It specifies CASSLGLPTGGVEPAYSYGYTF.